One TCR beta chain is described in this entry. Its antigen is currently unknown. V was trimmed by 2 bases and J by 4 bases, leaving 6 bases between them. The CDR3 sequence is 13 residues long. CDR1 is SGHTA and CDR2 is FQGNSA in the germline V gene. This entry comes from a study of T cell responses to AZD1222 COVID-19 vaccine. Study conclusions and caveats: Without day 14 samples, only post-peak T cell repertoires were studied. Recipients of two AZD1222 doses showed rising Spike-specific TCR breadth and depth. Among AZD1222 vaccinees, only six or seven were seropositive at baseline.

Produced via immunoSEQ multiplex PCR; TCRdb's table is partial and in-frame only. This sample has around 50,000 clones, with about 86% found just once. The clonotype originates from an adult in good health. This chain joins TRBV7-2 and TRBJ1-5; D unclear. The sample here was peripheral blood, taken on day 0 of AZD1222 vaccination. Written as DNA, the CDR3 is TGTGCCAGCAGCTTAAAGACTAATCAGCCCCAGCATTTT. This sequence encodes CASSLKTNQPQHF.